This paragraph reports one T cell receptor beta chain. The V gene's germline CDR1 is SGDLS and CDR2 YYNGEE. The CDR3 consists of 15 residues. Trimming took 0 bases from V and 2 from J, leaving 10 bases between them. These data come from a study of blood T cell repertoires in COVID-19. At the level of the study: COVID-19 samples from acute and convalescent phases originated in the United States, Italy and Spain.

Sequenced by immunoSEQ multiplex PCR; TCRdb stores in-frame clones only, minus some. The data contain roughly 300,000 clones, roughly nine tenths of them singletons. Source material: PBMCs or T cells enriched from blood (not recorded which). The sequence derives from a woman aged 30 to 39 who had recovered from COVID-19. The chain combines TRBV9 with TRBJ2-3; D not resolved. The CDR3 region has the DNA TGTGCCAGCAGCGTAGATGGCCGTCTCACAGATACGCAGTATTTT. It codes for CASSVDGRLTDTQYF.